The rows below give T cell receptor beta chains drawn from one sample of a study of T cell responses to AZD1222 COVID-19 vaccine. Using immunoSEQ multiplex PCR, the repertoire was profiled, and TCRdb retains in-frame clones only, with some absent. The table has about 84,000 clones, 70% to 90% seen once. The source material was peripheral blood, sampled on day 0 of AZD1222 vaccination. The receptors shown here come from an adult in good health. CDR3s include the opening cysteine and the closing phenylalanine or tryptophan. D genes are given only for firm matches. A clone size is listed for some rows: how often the clone was seen (once, few, many), or a class if it is expanded.

V gene	D gene	J gene	clone size	CDR3 DNA	CDR3 protein
TRBV30	NA	TRBJ1-2	NA	TGTGCCTGGAGGCGTAACAGCCAAGCTAACTATGGCTACACCTTC	CAWRRNSQANYGYTF
TRBV7-8	NA	TRBJ1-3	NA	TGTGCCAGCAGCTTAGTTCTGGGGGTCGGAAACACCATATATTTT	CASSLVLGVGNTIYF
TRBV7-7	NA	TRBJ2-3	once	TGTGCTAGCAGCTCCGGACGCAGCACAGATACGCAGTATTTT	CASSSGRSTDTQYF
TRBV9	TRBD1	TRBJ1-4	NA	TGTGCCAGCAGCGCCGGGACAGGTCAGGCTAATGAAAAACTGTTTTTT	CASSAGTGQANEKLFF
TRBV6-5	TRBD1	TRBJ1-1	NA	TGTGCCAGCAGTTCCAGAGACAGGGGGAACACTGAAGCTTTCTTT	CASSSRDRGNTEAFF
TRBV19	NA	TRBJ1-5	NA	TGTGCCAGTAGCTTATCCGGGGGTCAGCCCCAGCATTTT	CASSLSGGQPQHF
TRBV19	NA	TRBJ1-2	once	TGTGCCAGTAGTCCTCAAGACTCGGGCCCCGCCTATGGCTACACCTTC	CASSPQDSGPAYGYTF
TRBV2	TRBD2	TRBJ2-1	few	TGTGCCAGCAGTGAATCCAGCGGGAGTGGGTTCGGCTACAATGAGCAGTTCTTC	CASSESSGSGFGYNEQFF
TRBV10-3	TRBD2	TRBJ2-3	NA	TGTGCCATCACCAATAAAGGTAGCGGGAGGTTCACAGATACGCAGTATTTT	CAITNKGSGRFTDTQYF
TRBV9	NA	TRBJ1-2	NA	TGTGCCAGCAGCCCCGGGGGGGCATATGGCTACACCTTC	CASSPGGAYGYTF
TRBV27	NA	TRBJ2-1	once	TGTGCCAGCAGTACGAGGGACAATGAGCAGTTCTTC	CASSTRDNEQFF
TRBV7-3	TRBD2	TRBJ2-2	once	TGTGCCAGCAGCTTACAGTCTAGCGGGAGGTCCGGGGAGCTGTTTTTT	CASSLQSSGRSGELFF
TRBV12-3/TRBV12-4	NA	TRBJ1-3	NA	TGTGCCAGCAGTCCCACAGGAAACACCATATATTTT	CASSPTGNTIYF
TRBV9	TRBD2	TRBJ2-1	NA	TGTGCCAGCAGCGTAGTAACGAGCGGGAGCCGGCAGTTCTTC	CASSVVTSGSRQFF
TRBV29-1	NA	TRBJ1-2	NA	TGCAGCGTTGAAGACCCCGGGACACATGGCTACACCTTC	CSVEDPGTHGYTF
TRBV5-4	NA	TRBJ2-1	NA	TGTGCCAGCAGGGATAGCTCCTACAATGAGCAGTTCTTC	CASRDSSYNEQFF
TRBV25-1	TRBD1	TRBJ1-4	NA	TGTGCCAGCATCCAGCTCAGGGGGCGAATCTTAACTAATGAAAAACTGTTTTTT	CASIQLRGRILTNEKLFF
TRBV6-2/TRBV6-3	NA	TRBJ2-1	NA	TGTGCCAGCAGTTACTCCCCACCTGGGGGCATTTACAATGAGCAGTTCTTC	CASSYSPPGGIYNEQFF
TRBV3-1/TRBV3-2	NA	TRBJ2-4	NA	TGTGCCAGCAGCCCCTATACCGGATTGGCCAAAAACATTCAGTACTTC	CASSPYTGLAKNIQYF
TRBV6-5	TRBD1	TRBJ1-5	NA	TGTGCCGGCAGGACAGGGCCCTATCAGCCCCAGCATTTT	CAGRTGPYQPQHF
TRBV19	NA	TRBJ2-7	NA	TGTGCCAGTAGTCCTTCCCACTCCTACGAGCAGTACTTC	CASSPSHSYEQYF
TRBV7-9	TRBD1	TRBJ2-7	NA	TGTGCCAGCAGCTTAGCCCCAGGGGGTAACTACGAGCAGTACTTC	CASSLAPGGNYEQYF
TRBV7-9	NA	TRBJ1-5	NA	TGTGCCAGCAGTGGTGACATACAGCCCCAGCATTTT	CASSGDIQPQHF
TRBV18	NA	TRBJ1-5	NA	TGTGCCAGCTCACCCGACCGAAATCAGCCCCAGCATTTT	CASSPDRNQPQHF
TRBV9	TRBD1	TRBJ2-7	NA	TGTGCCAGCAGCGTAGCCGACAGGGTCTACGAGCAGTACTTC	CASSVADRVYEQYF
TRBV15	TRBD1	TRBJ1-4	NA	TGTGCCACCAGCAGAGATGGGACAGGGGGTGAAAAACTGTTTTTT	CATSRDGTGGEKLFF
TRBV28	NA	TRBJ2-5	NA	TGTGCCAGCAGTCCCCCCTCCGGGACGGGAGAGACCCAGTACTTC	CASSPPSGTGETQYF
TRBV7-3	NA	TRBJ2-1	NA	TGTGCCAGCAGCTTATCAAGCGGCCCTCAAAATGAGCAGTTCTTC	CASSLSSGPQNEQFF
TRBV5-5	NA	TRBJ1-5	NA	TGTGCCAGCAGCTTAACTGGACAGACGAGTCAGCCCCAGCATTTT	CASSLTGQTSQPQHF
TRBV19	NA	TRBJ1-2	NA	TGTGCCAGTAGTATAGGGGACTATGGCTACACCTTC	CASSIGDYGYTF
TRBV6-2/TRBV6-3	NA	TRBJ2-7	NA	TGTGCCAGCAGCCGTCAGGTAGACTACGAGCAGTACTTC	CASSRQVDYEQYF
TRBV14	TRBD1	TRBJ2-7	NA	TGTGCCAGCAGCCAAGATGTCACAGGGGATCACTACTACGAGCAGTACTTC	CASSQDVTGDHYYEQYF
TRBV20-1	NA	TRBJ1-3	NA	TGCAGTGCTAGTCCCCCGGACTTAGACACCATATATTTT	CSASPPDLDTIYF
TRBV27	NA	TRBJ1-5	NA	TGTGCCAGCAGTTTATTTGGACAGATCCTTAGCAATCAGCCCCAGCATTTT	CASSLFGQILSNQPQHF
TRBV3-1/TRBV3-2	NA	TRBJ1-2	NA	TGTGCCAGCAGCCAAGTTCCCGGGAGCAACTATGGCTACACCTTC	CASSQVPGSNYGYTF
TRBV7-3	NA	TRBJ2-3	NA	TGTGCCAGCAGCGGCCCGGGCACAGATACGCAGTATTTT	CASSGPGTDTQYF
TRBV28	NA	TRBJ1-2	NA	TGTGCCAGCAGTCCCCCCTCCAAGGACGGGTATGGCTACACCTTC	CASSPPSKDGYGYTF
TRBV18	TRBD1	TRBJ2-7	NA	TGTGCCAGCTCACCACCCGACAGGGGGTACGAGCAGTACTTC	CASSPPDRGYEQYF
TRBV11-3	TRBD2	TRBJ2-1	NA	TGTGCCAGCAGCCAGTCATGGGCGGGAGGGATAAATGAGCAGTTCTTC	CASSQSWAGGINEQFF